Each of the 30 T cell receptor beta chains below was sequenced from the same sample in a study of spatial heterogeneity in lung cancer. Documented time point: sample taken at primary tumor resection. One entry per CDR3 protein, called by TCRdb with MiXCR from the 5' RACE reads. The repertoire holds just over 75,000 distinct CDR3 sequences, about 8% seen once, with approximately 6.3% in the top ten. The input for sequencing was PBMCs, taken at surgery. These receptor sequences come from a male donor with early-stage non-small cell lung cancer.

The chain is built from TRBV20-1 and TRBJ2-3, with TRBD2 as a possible D gene (5 bases). Between the trimmed V and J ends, which lost 3 bases and 0 bases, there was a span of 7 bases. From germline, CDR1 is DFQATT and CDR2 SNEGSKA (reference sequence). The CDR3 contains 13 residues. CDR3 DNA: TGCAGTGCTAGCGAGCGGAGCACAGATACGCAGTATTTT. Translated, it gives CSASERSTDTQYF.

This clonotype was detected a few times. The rearrangement joins TRBV7-3 to TRBJ2-1; 15 bases fit TRBD2. With 4 bases clipped from V and 8 bases from J, the junction kept 12 bases outside the gene matches. Germline V lookup: CDR1 SGHTA, CDR2 FQGTGA. The CDR3 runs 18 residues. Written as DNA, the CDR3 is TGTGCCAGCAGCTCAGGACTAGCGGGAGGGAACCTCTATCATGAGCAGTTCTTC. It is translated as CASSSGLAGGNLYHEQFF.

This clonotype appeared a few times. The chain recombines TRBV7-3 with TRBJ1-1; D gene uncertain. Per the germline V gene, CDR1 is SGHTA and CDR2 is FQGTGA. The CDR3 consists of 13 residues. Trimming shortened V by 3 bases and J by 0 bases, and 5 bases separated the two germline ends. In DNA, the CDR3 is TGTGCCAGCAGCTTGTACGTGAACACTGAAGCTTTCTTT. This codes for CASSLYVNTEAFF.

This clonotype was seen ten or more times. The rearrangement uses TRBV28 and TRBJ1-2; D might be TRBD1 (6 bases). V was clipped by 11 bases and J by 5 bases, with 21 bases between them. Germline V CDR1 and CDR2: MDHEN, SYDVKM. The CDR3 is made up of 14 amino acids. CDR3: CAGAGSGARYGYTF. CDR3 DNA: TGTGCCGGTGCAGGGTCAGGGGCGAGGTATGGCTACACCTTC.

This clonotype showed up many times. The chain recombines TRBV20-1 with TRBJ2-2; 8 positions agree with TRBD1. This CDR3 has 16 amino acids. V was clipped by 3 bases and J by 5 bases; unmatched bases: 11. Germline loops: CDR1 DFQATT, CDR2 SNEGSKA (reference sequence). CDR3 bases: TGCAGTGCTAGGCTCGTACAGGGGGTAAAGACCGGGGAGCTGTTTTTT. Its protein product is CSARLVQGVKTGELFF.

This clonotype was observed many times. The chain links TRBV5-1 to TRBJ2-5; the D gene could be TRBD1 or TRBD2 (5 bases each). The CDR3 consists of 16 residues. Germline-derived CDR1 and CDR2 are SGHRS and YFSETQ. V dropped 1 base and J dropped 5 bases, with 18 bases sitting between them. The CDR3 loop reads CASSLPAPGPQETQYF. CDR3 in DNA: TGCGCCAGCAGCTTGCCGGCACCGGGACCTCAGGAGACCCAGTACTTC.

The genes are TRBV24-1 and TRBJ2-3; D is unclear. Germline V gives CDR1 KGHDR, CDR2 SFDVKD. V lost 7 bases to trimming and J lost 1 base, with 8 bases between them. The CDR3 totals 13 residues. DNA for the CDR3: TGTGCCACCAGGGATGGGGGCACAGATACGCAGTATTTT. It yields the protein CATRDGGTDTQYF.

This clonotype was found many times. The rearrangement uses TRBV7-9 and TRBJ2-7; D is uncertain. Trimming cost V 5 bases and J 6 bases, with 11 bases left between them. Germline V lookup: CDR1 SEHNR, CDR2 FQNEAQ (reference sequence). The CDR3 spans 12 residues. As DNA, the CDR3 is TGTGCCAGCAGCCGTCTTAACAGCGAGCAGTACTTC. This gives the protein CASSRLNSEQYF.

This clonotype appeared many times. This rearrangement joins TRBV12-3 or TRBV12-4 to TRBJ2-1; perhaps TRBD2 as D (5 bases). The length of the CDR3 is 15 residues. The V end was cut by 6 bases, the J end by 4 bases, with 16 bases between. The CDR3, as DNA: TGTGCCAGCAGAAGGACTCAAGGAGATTACAATGAGCAGTTCTTC. This sequence encodes CASRRTQGDYNEQFF.

This chain links TRBV18 with TRBJ2-7; D ambiguous. CDR3 length equals 13 residues. V lost 4 bases, J lost 3 bases, and 10 bases lay in between. Germline CDR1 KGHSH, CDR2 LQKENI. The CDR3 region has the DNA TGTGCCAGCTCACTCACGAACCACTACGAGCAGTACTTC. Its translation: CASSLTNHYEQYF.

This clonotype was recorded many times. The V and J genes are TRBV18 and TRBJ1-6, with 7 bases fitting TRBD1. Germline V gene sequence: CDR1 KGHSH, CDR2 LQKENI. There are 14 residues in the CDR3. The junction had 11 bases not matched to a gene; V was cut back by 8 bases and J by 10 bases. The CDR3 DNA reads as TGTGCCAGCCGCCAGGGGGTCTCGGGCTCACCCCTCCACTTT. It encodes CASRQGVSGSPLHF.

This clonotype was detected ten times or more. The chain combines TRBV23-1 with TRBJ2-7; D not resolved. TRBV23-1 is recorded as an ORF, its role being uncertain. V lost 7 bases and J 8 bases, leaving 9 bases between the germline ends. This CDR3 is 10 amino acids long. CDR3 nucleotide sequence: TGCGCCAGCACTCGGGCCAAGCAGTACTTC. Amino acid sequence: CASTRAKQYF.

In this sample, this clonotype turned up a few times. The chain carries TRBV3-1 and TRBJ2-5; 11 positions agree with TRBD2. V was pared by 1 base and J by 2 bases, with 9 bases of the junction left unmatched. The CDR3 consists of 18 residues. Germline V gives CDR1 LGHDT, CDR2 YNNKEL (reference sequence). Here the CDR3 DNA reads TGTGCCAGCAGCCAAGTGGGAACTAGCGGGAGATGGCAAGAGACCCAGTACTTC. Residues: CASSQVGTSGRWQETQYF.

This clonotype has a handful of counts. This chain uses TRBV24-1 with TRBJ2-1; TRBD2 aligns across 8 bases. Germline loops: CDR1 KGHDR, CDR2 SFDVKD. The CDR3 contains 17 residues. The V gene end was trimmed by 6 bases and the J gene end by 4 bases; junction bases not matched to a gene: 13. The CDR3 loop reads CATSPALGTRSYNEQFF. The CDR3 bases are TGTGCCACCAGTCCCGCACTCGGGACTAGGTCTTACAATGAGCAGTTCTTC.

The CDR3 coding sequence is TGCGCCAGCAGCTTGCCGGAGACCGCAAACACCGGGGAGCTGTTTTTT. Translating gives CASSLPETANTGELFF. V is TRBV5-1 and J is TRBJ2-2; no firm D call. V lost 1 base and J lost 2, with 12 bases in between. The CDR3 is 16 residues long. The germline V gene encodes CDR1 SGHRS and CDR2 YFSETQ.

This clonotype came up many times. The chain has TRBV19 and TRBJ2-2; 10 bases line up with TRBD2. The CDR3 extends over 14 amino acids. The V segment lost 7 bases and the J segment 3 bases; nucleotides outside the gene matches: 2. Germline CDR1 LNHDA, CDR2 SQIVND (reference sequence). The CDR3 is CASTLAGDTGELFF. In DNA form, the CDR3 reads TGTGCCAGTACCCTAGCGGGAGACACCGGGGAGCTGTTTTTT.

The chain couples TRBV20-1 to TRBJ2-7; 7 bases are shared with TRBD1. The germline V gene encodes CDR1 DFQATT and CDR2 SNEGSKA (reference sequence). V lost 6 bases and J lost 0; bases outside the gene matches: 5. CDR3 length: 13 amino acids. In DNA form, the CDR3 reads TGCAGTGCCCCGACAGGGATCTCCTACGAGCAGTACTTC. Its protein is CSAPTGISYEQYF.

This clonotype was detected a few times. The chain employs TRBV6-1 and TRBJ1-5; D is ambiguous. Germline V gene data show CDR1 as MNHNS and CDR2 as SASEGT. V was trimmed by 4 bases and J by 7 bases, leaving 11 bases between them. The CDR3 spans 13 residues. CDR3 region: CASSGFLNQPQHF. CDR3 in DNA: TGTGCCAGCAGTGGCTTCTTAAACCAGCCCCAGCATTTT.

This clonotype appeared many times. The V gene is TRBV5-1, the J gene TRBJ2-7; the D gene is possibly TRBD2 (6 bases). The CDR3 sequence is 14 residues long. CDR1 is SGHRS, CDR2 YFSETQ, per germline. With 0 bases removed from V and 1 base from J, the gap between germline ends came to 8 bases. The CDR3 DNA is TGCGCCAGCAGCTTGGTGGGGGGTTCCTACGAGCAGTACTTC. This gives the protein CASSLVGGSYEQYF.

In this sample, this clonotype turned up many times. The chain employs TRBV28 and TRBJ1-1; perhaps TRBD1 as D (5 bases). CDR1 and CDR2 from the germline V gene are MDHEN and SYDVKM. The CDR3 loop spans 15 amino acids. V was cut by 3 bases and J by 4 bases, with 15 bases left in between. The CDR3 is CASSLEGEYRTEAFF. CDR3 bases: TGTGCCAGCAGTTTGGAAGGGGAATATCGCACTGAAGCTTTCTTT.

In this sample, this clonotype turned up many times. The CDR3 loop reads CASSRGEQYF. CDR3 sequence (DNA): TGTGCCAGCTCACGGGGAGAGCAGTACTTC. The chain joins TRBV18 to TRBJ2-7, with D unresolved. This CDR3 spans 10 amino acids. Germline V gene data show CDR1 as KGHSH and CDR2 as LQKENI. V lost 4 bases and J 7 bases, leaving 5 bases between the germline ends.

This clonotype was counted between two and nine times. The chain employs TRBV11-2 and TRBJ2-4; D call uncertain. Per germline, CDR1 SGHAT and CDR2 FQNNGV. Trimming left V 6 bases short and J 8 bases short, with 11 bases between. The CDR3 spans 12 residues. The CDR3 spells CASSSHKDIQYF. CDR3 sequence (DNA): TGTGCCAGCAGTTCCCACAAGGACATTCAGTACTTC.

This clonotype showed up many times. The chain recombines TRBV2 with TRBJ2-3; TRBD2 agrees at 7 bases. The CDR3 spans 14 residues. Germline assignment: CDR1 SNHLY and CDR2 FYNNEI. Unmatched junction bases numbered 5, after V lost 8 bases and J lost 0 bases. The CDR3 DNA is TGTGCCAGCCGGCTAGCGGCTAGCACAGATACGCAGTATTTT. This encodes CASRLAASTDTQYF.

This clonotype was found a few times. The chain has TRBV19 and TRBJ1-1; D perhaps matches TRBD1 (6 bases). This CDR3 is built from 14 residues. V dropped 7 bases and J dropped 2 bases, with 14 bases sitting between them. Germline CDR1 is LNHDA and CDR2 is SQIVND (reference sequence). DNA of the CDR3: TGTGCCAGTACCCCGACAGGAATTAACACTGAAGCTTTCTTT. Residues: CASTPTGINTEAFF.

This clonotype has a count of ten or more. The chain is built from TRBV30 and TRBJ2-3; 8 bases match TRBD2. Germline CDR1 and CDR2: GTSNPN and SVGIG (reference sequence). Germline trimming cut 0 bases from V and 4 bases from J; bases unmatched to any gene: 6. This CDR3 contains 15 residues. Written as DNA, the CDR3 is TGTGCCTGGAGTGTACAAGCGGGAGCGGCAGATACGCAGTATTTT. This encodes CAWSVQAGAADTQYF. Together with reference TRBV30 and TRBJ2-3, the CDR3 gives the full variable domain: SQTIHQWPATLVQPVGSPLSLECTVEGTSNPNLYWYRQAAGRGLQLLFYSVGIGQISSEVPQNLSASRPQDRQFILSSKKLLLSDSGFYLCAWSVQAGAADTQYFGPGTRLTVL.

This clonotype was observed at least ten times. At one of its ends the junction is not consistent with the germline gene, which may arise from a read error. The chain carries TRBV7-3 and TRBJ1-2, with TRBD1 as a possible D gene (5 bases). This CDR3 spans 14 amino acids. Germline V gene sequence: CDR1 SGHTA, CDR2 FQGTGA. CDR3 loop: CASSSRDGNDGYTF. The CDR3 nucleotides are TGTGCCAGCAGCTCCCGGGACGGTAACGATGGCTACACCTTC.

In its sample, this clonotype was seen many times. The chain joins TRBV7-2 to TRBJ1-1; D is possibly TRBD1 (5 bases). V was pared by 10 bases and J by 13 bases, with 19 bases between. The CDR3 covers 11 residues. Germline CDR1 reads SGHTA; CDR2 reads FQGNSA. The CDR3 protein is CATLEGPAGFF. DNA for the CDR3: TGTGCCACCCTGGAGGGGCCCGCCGGTTTCTTT.

The chain joins TRBV10-3 to TRBJ2-5; tentatively, D is TRBD1 (6 bases). Germline-derived CDR1 and CDR2 are ENHRY and SYGVKD. The V and J ends lost 11 bases and 5 bases respectively, with 18 bases between them. The CDR3 covers 13 residues. The CDR3 nucleotides read TGTGCCGTACAGGGTGCCCCCGAGGAGACCCAGTACTTC. Its translation is CAVQGAPEETQYF.

The V call is TRBV6-1, the J call TRBJ1-1; TRBD1 matches 8 bases. V trimming: 2 bases; J trimming: 4 bases; junction bases outside the gene matches: 6. Germline V gene lookup returns CDR1 MNHNS and CDR2 SASEGT. The CDR3 sequence is 15 residues long. This chain's CDR3 is CASSERWTGSTEAFF. The CDR3 nucleotides are TGTGCCAGCAGTGAAAGGTGGACAGGGAGCACTGAAGCTTTCTTT.

In its sample, this clonotype was seen many times. Compared with germline, one end of the junction differs, possibly owing to a read error. This chain connects TRBV2 to TRBJ2-1, with D hard to call. Per germline, CDR1 SNHLY and CDR2 FYNNEI. CDR3 length: 12 amino acids. The CDR3 reads CASSEGPREQFF. The CDR3 region has the DNA TGTGCCAGCAGCGAAGGGCCAAGGGAGCAGTTCTTC.